The subject of this entry is one T cell receptor (beta chain). This sample is part of a study of cytomegalovirus exposure and HLA in healthy donors. Primers: 60 Vbeta forward and 13 Jbeta reverse. As originally analysed: Around 12 million of about 80 million unique TCR beta chains were shared, per a later count. Libraries were prepared by immunoSEQ multiplex PCR; TCRdb keeps only in-frame clonotypes and omits some of them. The D gene and trimming were derived from the DNA, and the V and J assignments and clone size from that table. The table records 150,000 to 200,000 clones, approximately 80% of them present only once. Germline V CDR1 and CDR2: MNHEY, SMNVEV (reference sequence). The CDR3 has 15 residues. With 6 bases clipped from V and 0 bases from J, the junction kept 6 bases outside the gene matches.

The receptor was isolated from a woman aged 40 to 50 in good health and CMV-seronegative. V and J are TRBV27 and TRBJ2-7; TRBD2 matches 9 bases. Sequenced material: PBMCs. CDR3 DNA: TGTGCCAGCAGAAGGACTAGCGACAGCTCCTACGAGCAGTACTTC. Translated: CASRRTSDSSYEQYF.